Each of the 6 T cell receptor beta chains below was sequenced from the same sample in a study of blood T cell repertoires in COVID-19. Measured with immunoSEQ multiplex PCR; TCRdb has only the in-frame clones, and not every one. The table includes about 27,000 clones, approximately 83% detected once. The sample was peripheral blood. These receptors originate from a man between 65 and 79 years old with active COVID-19.

The chain is built from TRBV7-8 and TRBJ1-2, with no clear D. The ends were cut back, 5 bases at V and 2 bases at J, with 21 bases in the middle. Germline CDR1 SGHVS, CDR2 FQNEAQ. The CDR3 totals 17 residues. CDR3 sequence reads: CASSRPRVREGNYGYTF. The CDR3 nucleotides are TGTGCCAGCAGCCGCCCAAGGGTTAGGGAGGGAAACTATGGCTACACCTTC.

This clone was found a few times. This chain links TRBV29-1 with TRBJ1-1; the D is unclear. Between the trimmed V and J ends, which lost 7 bases and 7 bases, there was a span of 16 bases. Germline CDR1 SQVTM, CDR2 ANQGSEA. The CDR3 has 12 amino acids. The chain's CDR3 is CSERGLSHEAFF. The DNA of the CDR3 is TGCAGCGAGAGAGGTTTAAGCCATGAAGCTTTCTTT. Full variable domain (remainder filled in from reference TRBV29-1 and TRBJ1-1): SAVISQKPSRDICQRGTSLTIQCQVDSQVTMMFWYRQQPGQSLTLIATANQGSEATYESGFVIDKFPISRPNLTFSTLTVSNMSPEDSSIYLCSERGLSHEAFFGQGTRLTVV.

The gene calls are TRBV18 and TRBJ2-7, with 7 nucleotides matching TRBD1. With V trimmed by 3 bases and J by 0 bases, 8 bases remained unmatched. The CDR3 loop spans 16 amino acids. From germline, CDR1 is KGHSH and CDR2 LQKENI. The chain's CDR3 is CASSPKQGLISYEQYF. The CDR3 nucleotides read TGTGCCAGCTCACCTAAACAGGGGCTGATCTCCTACGAGCAGTACTTC.

This clone appeared a single time. The V gene is TRBV5-1, the J gene TRBJ2-5, with D hard to call. V lost 1 base and J 3 bases, leaving 16 bases between the germline ends. The CDR3 contains 16 residues. CDR1 is SGHRS and CDR2 is YFSETQ in the germline V gene. Written as DNA, the CDR3 is TGCGCCAGCAGCTTGAATCCTAATTCGGTGGAAGAGACCCAGTACTTC. Its protein product is CASSLNPNSVEETQYF.

The chain is built from TRBV7-3 and TRBJ2-2; D unclear. Per the germline V gene, CDR1 is SGHTA and CDR2 is FQGTGA. V gave up 3 bases and J gave up 2 bases, with 7 bases separating them. The CDR3 totals 14 residues. CDR3 nucleotide sequence: TGTGCCAGCAGCTTTAGCCCAAACACCGGGGAGCTGTTTTTT. Translated: CASSFSPNTGELFF.

V is TRBV7-3 and J is TRBJ1-1; TRBD1 matches 7 bases. The germline CDR1 and CDR2 sequences are SGHTA and FQGTGA. Trimming took 3 bases from V and 4 from J; bases not matched to a gene: 2. This CDR3 region has 13 residues. The CDR3 protein is CASSLRQGTEAFF. The CDR3 DNA reads as TGTGCCAGCAGCTTGAGACAGGGCACTGAAGCTTTCTTT. Full variable domain (outside the CDR3, taken from reference TRBV7-3 and TRBJ1-1): GAGVSQTPSNKVTEKGKYVELRCDPISGHTALYWYRQSLGQGPEFLIYFQGTGAADDSGLPNDRFFAVRPEGSVSTLKIQRTERGDSAVYLCASSLRQGTEAFFGQGTRLTVV.